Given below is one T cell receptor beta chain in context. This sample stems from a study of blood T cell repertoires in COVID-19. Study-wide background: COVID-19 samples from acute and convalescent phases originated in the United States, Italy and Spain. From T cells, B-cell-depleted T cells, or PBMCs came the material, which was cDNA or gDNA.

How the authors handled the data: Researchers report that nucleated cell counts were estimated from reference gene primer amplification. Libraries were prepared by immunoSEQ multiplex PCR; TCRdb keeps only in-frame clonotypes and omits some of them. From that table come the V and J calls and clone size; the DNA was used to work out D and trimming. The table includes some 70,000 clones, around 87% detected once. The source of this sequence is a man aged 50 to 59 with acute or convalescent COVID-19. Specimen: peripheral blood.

CDR3 residues: CASNRQRDTEAFF. DNA for the CDR3: TGTGCCAGCAATCGGCAGAGGGACACTGAAGCTTTCTTT. This chain joins TRBV6-5 and TRBJ1-1, with D unresolved. V was trimmed by 7 bases and J by 3 bases, leaving 12 bases between them. Germline CDR1 and CDR2: MNHEY and SVGAGI. CDR3 size: 13 residues.